This entry is about one T cell receptor (beta chain). The data were obtained in a study of cytomegalovirus exposure and HLA in healthy donors. Both 60 Vbeta primers and 13 Jbeta primers went into the PCR. The table came from immunoSEQ multiplex PCR; TCRdb's copy has only in-frame clones and leaves some out. Here the sample table reports about 140,000 clones. This CDR3 has 14 amino acids. The V segment lost 3 bases and the J segment 7 bases; nucleotides outside the gene matches: 8. Per germline, CDR1 GTSNPN and CDR2 SVGIG (reference sequence). Sequenced material: PBMCs. The receptor was isolated from a male donor in good health and CMV-seronegative. The chain is built from TRBV30 and TRBJ1-2, with 10 bases fitting TRBD1. The CDR3 nucleotides are TGTGCCTGGAGGAAATTGGGACAGGGGCTTGGCTACACCTTC. Its protein is CAWRKLGQGLGYTF.